These 14 T cell receptor beta chains were sequenced from one sample in a study of T cells in Graves' hyperthyroidism and ophthalmopathy. Amplified TCR beta CDR3 regions came from RNA transcripts. The primer set for the first-round RT-PCR of the TCR CDR3 was HTBI. TCRdb called the multiplex PCR reads again in MiXCR, with one record for every CDR3 protein. This table has 550,000 to 800,000 distinct CDR3 sequences, 17% appearing once. The source material was blood. The receptors here all came from a man aged 50 or older with Graves' hyperthyroidism.

This clonotype was counted at least ten times. The V and J genes are TRBV20-1 and TRBJ1-6, with TRBD1 identical over 7 bases. Germline V gene data show CDR1 as DFQATT and CDR2 as SNEGSKA (reference sequence). V dropped 3 bases and J dropped 14; count of bases not matched to a gene: 16. CDR3 length: 15 residues. This chain's CDR3 is CSARREGGDVSALHF. The CDR3 DNA follows: TGCAGTGCTAGGAGGGAAGGGGGCGATGTGTCAGCCCTCCACTTT.

Turning to this clonotype: A read error is likely, as this CDR3 ends without the conserved phenylalanine or tryptophan. The V call is TRBV11-2, the J call TRBJ2-3; D is unclear. The CDR3 runs 13 residues. Germline V gene lookup returns CDR1 SGHAT and CDR2 FQNNGV. V gave up 2 bases and J gave up 4 bases, with 7 bases separating them. The CDR3 DNA follows: TGTGCCAGCAGCTTATCGGAAGCAGATACGCAGTATGTT. As protein: CASSLSEADTQYV.

This clonotype was seen only a few times. The rearrangement links TRBV30 to TRBJ1-1; TRBD1 might be the D (6 bases). CDR3 length equals 13 residues. From germline, CDR1 is GTSNPN and CDR2 SVGIG (reference sequence). Trimming took off 7 bases at V and 2 bases at J, with 14 bases between the two ends. CDR3 bases: TGTGCCTCCAACAGGGTTACCAACACTGAAGCTTTCTTT. Amino acids: CASNRVTNTEAFF.

This clonotype has a handful of counts. The V and J genes are TRBV5-1 and TRBJ2-7; TRBD1 aligns across 8 bases. Germline CDR1 reads SGHRS; CDR2 reads YFSETQ. V gave up 3 bases and J gave up 2 bases; unmatched junction bases: 7. The CDR3 contains 15 residues. In nucleotides, the CDR3 is TGCGCCAGCAGCTCGGACAGGGCGCTGACCTACGAGCAGTACTTC. It codes for CASSSDRALTYEQYF.

This clonotype was recorded a few times. This chain connects TRBV5-1 to TRBJ1-2; 8 bases match TRBD1. Germline values: CDR1 SGHRS, CDR2 YFSETQ. The CDR3 loop spans 15 amino acids. Unmatched junction bases numbered 9, after V lost 2 bases and J lost 6 bases. CDR3 sequence (DNA): TGCGCCAGCAGCTTCAGATCGACAGGGGAGGATGGCTACACCTTC. Protein sequence: CASSFRSTGEDGYTF.

This clonotype was observed many times. The genes are TRBV2 and TRBJ2-5; unclear D gene. Trimming removed 0 bases at V and 5 bases at J, with 4 bases between. This CDR3 spans 12 amino acids. CDR1 and CDR2 from the germline V gene are SNHLY and FYNNEI. The chain's CDR3 is CASSEAGETQYF. The CDR3, as DNA: TGTGCCAGCAGTGAAGCAGGGGAGACCCAGTACTTC.

V gene TRBV7-9 combines with J gene TRBJ2-5; 8 bases line up with TRBD1. The germline V gene encodes CDR1 SEHNR and CDR2 FQNEAQ (reference sequence). V trimming: 5 bases; J trimming: 7 bases; junction bases outside the gene matches: 9. The CDR3 has 14 amino acids. The CDR3 sequence is CASSKTGDGGTQYF. In nucleotides, the CDR3 is TGTGCCAGCAGCAAGACAGGGGACGGGGGGACCCAGTACTTC.

A few counts support this clonotype. The chain couples TRBV5-1 to TRBJ1-3, with TRBD1 as a possible D gene (6 bases). CDR1 is SGHRS, CDR2 YFSETQ, per germline. The CDR3 consists of 17 residues. V lost 5 bases, J lost 0 bases, and 18 bases lay in between. CDR3 nucleotide sequence: TGCGCCAGCAGTCGGGGGGCCAAGGCTTACTCTGGAAACACCATATATTTT. It is translated as CASSRGAKAYSGNTIYF.

This clonotype was found many times. The chain uses TRBV27 and TRBJ2-3; 7 bases are a match to TRBD2. This CDR3 has 17 residues. Germline CDR1 reads MNHEY; CDR2 reads SMNVEV (reference sequence). J gave up 4 bases and V 4 bases, and 14 bases lay outside the gene matches. The CDR3 is CASSSPWGGSLADTQYF. The CDR3 DNA follows: TGTGCCAGCAGTTCCCCTTGGGGCGGGAGTTTAGCAGATACGCAGTATTTT.

This chain joins TRBV3-1 and TRBJ2-1, with TRBD2 identical over 8 bases. Germline CDR1 is LGHDT and CDR2 is YNNKEL (reference sequence). CDR3 length: 16 amino acids. V was pared by 0 bases and J by 8 bases, with 9 bases of the junction left unmatched. The CDR3 here is CASSQESGLAFYEQFF. The DNA for the CDR3 is TGTGCCAGCAGCCAAGAGTCCGGACTAGCATTCTATGAGCAGTTCTTC.

This clonotype was counted ten times or more. The chain couples TRBV7-3 to TRBJ2-1; a weak D match, TRBD1 (6 bases). This CDR3 is 16 amino acids long. In germline, CDR1 is SGHTA, CDR2 FQGTGA. Trimming shortened V by 5 bases and J by 0 bases, and 14 bases separated the two germline ends. CDR3 sequence (DNA): TGTGCCAGCAGCCAGGGGACGGAGAGCTCCTACAATGAGCAGTTCTTC. Amino acids: CASSQGTESSYNEQFF.

The chain uses TRBV2 and TRBJ1-5; D is unclear. Trimming removed 2 bases at V and 0 bases at J, with 8 bases between. The length of the CDR3 is 15 residues. Germline-derived CDR1 and CDR2 are SNHLY and FYNNEI. In DNA, the CDR3 is TGTGCCAGCAGTGAATCTCAAAATAGCAATCAGCCCCAGCATTTT. Residues: CASSESQNSNQPQHF.

This clonotype has only a few counts. The gene calls are TRBV18 and TRBJ2-7; perhaps TRBD2 as D (6 bases). The germline gives CDR1 KGHSH, CDR2 LQKENI. The CDR3 has 14 residues. Trimming cost V 4 bases and J 2 bases, with 12 bases left between them. Here the CDR3 reads CASSHVREPYEQYF. The CDR3 DNA is TGTGCCAGCTCACATGTCCGGGAGCCCTACGAGCAGTACTTC.

This clonotype was seen at least ten times. The chain combines TRBV27 with TRBJ2-7; TRBD2 matches 7 bases. The V gene end was trimmed by 2 bases and the J gene end by 0 bases; junction bases not matched to a gene: 4. The CDR3 loop spans 15 amino acids. The germline V gene has CDR1 MNHEY and CDR2 SMNVEV (reference sequence). DNA of the CDR3: TGTGCCAGCAGTTTAGCGGGACTACCCTCCTACGAGCAGTACTTC. It specifies CASSLAGLPSYEQYF.